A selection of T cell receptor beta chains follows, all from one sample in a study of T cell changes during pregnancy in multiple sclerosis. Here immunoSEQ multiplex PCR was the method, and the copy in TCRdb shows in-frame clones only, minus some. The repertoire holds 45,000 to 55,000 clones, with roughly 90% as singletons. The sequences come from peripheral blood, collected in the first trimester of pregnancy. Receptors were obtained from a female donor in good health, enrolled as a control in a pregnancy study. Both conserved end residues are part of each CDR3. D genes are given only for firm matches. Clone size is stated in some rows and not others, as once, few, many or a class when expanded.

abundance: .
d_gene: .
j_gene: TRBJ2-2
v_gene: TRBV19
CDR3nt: TGTGCCAGTAGTATGGGGGGTGACACCGGGGAGCTGTTTTTT
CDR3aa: CASSMGGDTGELFF

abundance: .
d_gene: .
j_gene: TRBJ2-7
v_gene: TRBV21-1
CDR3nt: TGTGCCAGCAGCAAACCCTTGGACAGGGGTGATCGGCGCGAGCAGTACTTC
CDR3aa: CASSKPLDRGDRREQYF

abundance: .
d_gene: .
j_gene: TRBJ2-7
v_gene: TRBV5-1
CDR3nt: TGCGCCAGCAGCTTGGCCGCGATAACAGGGACGGCCGAGCAGTACTTC
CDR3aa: CASSLAAITGTAEQYF

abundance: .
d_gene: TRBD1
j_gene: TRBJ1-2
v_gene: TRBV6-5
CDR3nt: TGTGCCAGCAGTTTAGGACAGGGGAATGGCTACACCTTC
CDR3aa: CASSLGQGNGYTF

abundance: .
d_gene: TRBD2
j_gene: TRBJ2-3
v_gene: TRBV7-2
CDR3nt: TGTGCCAGCAGCCTGGGACTAGCGGCGAGTCTTAGCACAGATACGCAGTATTTT
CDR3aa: CASSLGLAASLSTDTQYF

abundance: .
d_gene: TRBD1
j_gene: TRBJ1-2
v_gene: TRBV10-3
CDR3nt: TGTGCCATCAGTGATGACAGGGACTATGGCTACACCTTC
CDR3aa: CAISDDRDYGYTF

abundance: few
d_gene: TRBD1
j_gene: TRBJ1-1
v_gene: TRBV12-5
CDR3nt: TGTGCTGTCTCCGGGACAGCCGACACTGAAGCTTTCTTT
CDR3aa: CAVSGTADTEAFF

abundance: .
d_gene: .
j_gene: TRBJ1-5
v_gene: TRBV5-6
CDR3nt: TGTGCCAGCAGCCGACAATGGGGCAATCAGCCCCAGCATTTT
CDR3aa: CASSRQWGNQPQHF

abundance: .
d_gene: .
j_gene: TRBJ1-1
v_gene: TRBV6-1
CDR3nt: TGTGCCAGCAGTGATCAGGGTATATGGACTGAAGCTTTCTTT
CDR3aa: CASSDQGIWTEAFF

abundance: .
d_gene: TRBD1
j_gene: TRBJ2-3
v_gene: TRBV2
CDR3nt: TGTGCCAGCAGTGGACAGGGCGTCCCGGATACGCAGTATTTT
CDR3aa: CASSGQGVPDTQYF

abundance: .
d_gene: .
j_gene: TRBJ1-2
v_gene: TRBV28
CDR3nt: TGTGCCAGCAGTTTCGTCCCGGGACAATTAGGCTACACCTTC
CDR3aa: CASSFVPGQLGYTF

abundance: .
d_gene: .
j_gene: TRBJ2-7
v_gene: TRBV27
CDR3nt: TGTGCCAGCAGTTCCACCGGGACTGGATCCTACGAGCAGTACTTC
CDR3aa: CASSSTGTGSYEQYF

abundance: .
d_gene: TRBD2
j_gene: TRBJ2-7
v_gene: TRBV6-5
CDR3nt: TGTGCCAGCAGCCCGTGGACTAGCGGGAGGGAGCAGTACTTC
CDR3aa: CASSPWTSGREQYF

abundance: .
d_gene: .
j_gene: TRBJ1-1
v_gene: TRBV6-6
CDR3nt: TGTGCCAGCAGTTACGGAGAGGGAGCTTTCTTT
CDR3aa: CASSYGEGAFF

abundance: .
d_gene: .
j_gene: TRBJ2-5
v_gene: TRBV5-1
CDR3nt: TGCGCCAGCAGCACGCGGTTGGGAGAGACCCAGTACTTC
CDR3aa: CASSTRLGETQYF

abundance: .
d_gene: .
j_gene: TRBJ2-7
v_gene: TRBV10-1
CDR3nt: TGCGCCAGCAGTGGGAGACAACTAGCCGTCTACGAGCAGTACTTC
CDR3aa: CASSGRQLAVYEQYF

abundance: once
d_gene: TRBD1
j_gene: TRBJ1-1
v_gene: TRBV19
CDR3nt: TGTGCCAGTAGGCACCGGACAGGGGACTTGAACACTGAAGCTTTCTTT
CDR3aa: CASRHRTGDLNTEAFF

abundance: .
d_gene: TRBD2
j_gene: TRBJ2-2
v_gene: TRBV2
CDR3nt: TGTGCCATTCTCAGCGGGGCCGTGAACACCGGGGAGCTGTTTTTT
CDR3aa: CAILSGAVNTGELFF

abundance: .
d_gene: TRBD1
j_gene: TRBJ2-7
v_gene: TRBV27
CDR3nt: TGTGCCAGCAGTACCCAAGTCGGGACAGGTCTTCACGAGCAGTACTTC
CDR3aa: CASSTQVGTGLHEQYF

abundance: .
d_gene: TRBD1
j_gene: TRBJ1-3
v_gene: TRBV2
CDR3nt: TGTGCCAGCAGTACCCTAGTGGGACAGGCTGGAAACACCATATATTTT
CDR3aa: CASSTLVGQAGNTIYF

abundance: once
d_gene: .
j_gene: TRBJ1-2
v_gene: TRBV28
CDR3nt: TGTGCCAGCAGCCTCCCCCAGGGGAAGGACTATGGCTACACCTTC
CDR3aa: CASSLPQGKDYGYTF

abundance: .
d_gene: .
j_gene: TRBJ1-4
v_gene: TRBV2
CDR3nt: TGTGCCAGCAACCAGGTTACTAATGAAAAACTGTTTTTT
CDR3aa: CASNQVTNEKLFF

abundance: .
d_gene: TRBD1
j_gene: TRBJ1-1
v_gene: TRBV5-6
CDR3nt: TGTGCCAGCAGCTTGTATTTTTTTGGGACAGAGATGAACACTGAAGCTTTCTTT
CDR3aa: CASSLYFFGTEMNTEAFF

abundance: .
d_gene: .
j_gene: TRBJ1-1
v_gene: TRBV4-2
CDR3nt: TGTGCCAGCAGCCCAGGGTCGGAGGGTCCGTTTACCACTGAAGCTTTCTTT
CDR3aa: CASSPGSEGPFTTEAFF

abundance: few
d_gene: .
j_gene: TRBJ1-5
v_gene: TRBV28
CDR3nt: TGTGCCAGCACCCTCCGGGACTGGGGAAACAATCAGCCCCAGCATTTT
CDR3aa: CASTLRDWGNNQPQHF

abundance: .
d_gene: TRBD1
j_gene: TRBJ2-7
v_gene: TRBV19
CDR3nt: TGTGCCAGTAGTGTACAGGGGGCAAGCTCCTACGAGCAGTACTTC
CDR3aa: CASSVQGASSYEQYF

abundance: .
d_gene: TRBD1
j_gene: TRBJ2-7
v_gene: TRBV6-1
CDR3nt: TGTGCCAGCAGAGCCGACCAGGGGGCGACCTACGAGCAGTACTTC
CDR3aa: CASRADQGATYEQYF

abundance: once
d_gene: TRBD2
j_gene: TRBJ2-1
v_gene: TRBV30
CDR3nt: TGTGCCTGGAGTCCAACGCGGGGGGGCTCCTACAATGAGCAGTTCTTC
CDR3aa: CAWSPTRGGSYNEQFF

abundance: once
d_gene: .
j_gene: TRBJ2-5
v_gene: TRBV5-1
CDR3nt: TGCGCCAGCAGCTTGGCGGGGGAGTACCAAGAGACCCAGTACTTC
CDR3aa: CASSLAGEYQETQYF

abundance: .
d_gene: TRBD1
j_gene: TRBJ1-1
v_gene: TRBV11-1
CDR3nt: TGTGCCAGCAGCTTGACCACAGGGGCCACTGAAGCTTTCTTT
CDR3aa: CASSLTTGATEAFF

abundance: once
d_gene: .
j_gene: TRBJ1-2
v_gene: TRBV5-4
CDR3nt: TGTGCCAGCAGCTTTGAGGGAGCTAACTATGGCTACACCTTC
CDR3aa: CASSFEGANYGYTF

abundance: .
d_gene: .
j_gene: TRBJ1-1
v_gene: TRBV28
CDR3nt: TGTGCCAGCAGTTTAATTTCCCCCGTCAGGACTGAAGCTTTCTTT
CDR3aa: CASSLISPVRTEAFF

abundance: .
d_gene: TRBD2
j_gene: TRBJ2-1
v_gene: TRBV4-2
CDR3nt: TGTGCCAGCAGCCAAGATAGAACTAGCGGTATGGGTGAGCAGTTCTTC
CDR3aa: CASSQDRTSGMGEQFF

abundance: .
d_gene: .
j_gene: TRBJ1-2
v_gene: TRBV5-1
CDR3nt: TGCGCCAGCAGCCCAGCGCGGGACTATGGCTACACCTTC
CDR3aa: CASSPARDYGYTF

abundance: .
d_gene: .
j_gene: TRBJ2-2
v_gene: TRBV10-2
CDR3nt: TGCGCCAGCAGTGAAAGAGGAGTTGGCGCGAACACCGGGGAGCTGTTTTTT
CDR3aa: CASSERGVGANTGELFF

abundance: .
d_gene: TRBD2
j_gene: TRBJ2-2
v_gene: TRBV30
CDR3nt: TGTGCCTGGAGAGGACTAGCGGGGGGCACCGGGGAGCTGTTTTTT
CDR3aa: CAWRGLAGGTGELFF

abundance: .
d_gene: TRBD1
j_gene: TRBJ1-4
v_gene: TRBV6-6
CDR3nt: TGTGCCAGCAGGCGGGACAGCAATGAAAAACTGTTTTTT
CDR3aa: CASRRDSNEKLFF

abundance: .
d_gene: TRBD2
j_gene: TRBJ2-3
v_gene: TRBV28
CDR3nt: TGTGCCAGCAGCACCCCAGCGGGAGGGCGATTCGGCTCTAGCACAGATACGCAGTATTTT
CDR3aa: CASSTPAGGRFGSSTDTQYF

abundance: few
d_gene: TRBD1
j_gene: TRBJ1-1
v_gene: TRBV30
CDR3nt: TGTGCCTGGACGGGACAGTGGAACACTGAAGCTTTCTTT
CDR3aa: CAWTGQWNTEAFF

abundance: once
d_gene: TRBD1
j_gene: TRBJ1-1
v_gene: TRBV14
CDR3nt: TGTGCCAGCAGCCGGACAGGGTTTGGCACTGAAGCTTTCTTT
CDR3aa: CASSRTGFGTEAFF

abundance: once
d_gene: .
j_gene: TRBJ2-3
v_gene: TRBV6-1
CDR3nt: TGTGCCAGCACTGGCGGGGGCCCTGCGGATACGCAGTATTTT
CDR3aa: CASTGGGPADTQYF

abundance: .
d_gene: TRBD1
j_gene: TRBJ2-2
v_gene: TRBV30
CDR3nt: TGTGCCTGGAGAGGGGGACAGGGGGTCACCGGGGAGCTGTTTTTT
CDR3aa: CAWRGGQGVTGELFF

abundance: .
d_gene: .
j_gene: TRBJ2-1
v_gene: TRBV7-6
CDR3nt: TGTGCCAGCAGCCTAAGAATATCGGACAATGAGCAGTTCTTC
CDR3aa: CASSLRISDNEQFF

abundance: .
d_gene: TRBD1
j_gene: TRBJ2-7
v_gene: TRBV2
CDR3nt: TGTGCCAGCAGTGTAGACAGGGGGACCCACGAGCAGTACTTC
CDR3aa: CASSVDRGTHEQYF

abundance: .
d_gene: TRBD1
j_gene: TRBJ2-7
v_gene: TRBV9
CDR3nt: TGTGCCAGCAGCTTAGACAGGGGCGACGAGCAGTACTTC
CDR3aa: CASSLDRGDEQYF

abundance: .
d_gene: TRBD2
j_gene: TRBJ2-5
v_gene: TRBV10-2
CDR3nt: TGCGCCAGCAGTGAGGGGACTAGCGGGGGGGTAGGGACCCAGTACTTC
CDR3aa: CASSEGTSGGVGTQYF

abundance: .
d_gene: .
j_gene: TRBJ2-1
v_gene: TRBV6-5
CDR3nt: TGTGCCAGCAGTTATAGGGGGGGACCCTCCCACAATGAGCAGTTCTTC
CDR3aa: CASSYRGGPSHNEQFF

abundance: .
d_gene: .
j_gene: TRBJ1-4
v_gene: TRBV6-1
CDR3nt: TGTGCCAGCAGACACCTTGGTGAAAAACTGTTTTTT
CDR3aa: CASRHLGEKLFF

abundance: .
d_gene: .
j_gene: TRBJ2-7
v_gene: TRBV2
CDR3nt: TGTGCCAGCAGTGAAGACGCGTACGAGCAGTACTTC
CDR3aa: CASSEDAYEQYF

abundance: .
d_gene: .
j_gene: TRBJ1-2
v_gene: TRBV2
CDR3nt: TGTGCCAGCAGTGAAAGGGGTGAGACTGGCTACACCTTC
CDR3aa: CASSERGETGYTF

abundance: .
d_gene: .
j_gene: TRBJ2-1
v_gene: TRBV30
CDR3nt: TGTGCCTGGAGTCGCCTGGGGGGGCGGAATGAGCAGTTCTTC
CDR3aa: CAWSRLGGRNEQFF

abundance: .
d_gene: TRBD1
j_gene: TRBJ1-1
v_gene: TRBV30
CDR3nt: TGTGCCTTGGGCCCCCCCGGACAGGGGGCCCTGACGCGGAACACTGAAGCTTTCTTT
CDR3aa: CALGPPGQGALTRNTEAFF

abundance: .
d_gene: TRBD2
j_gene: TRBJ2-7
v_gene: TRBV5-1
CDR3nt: TGCGCCAGCAGCGTCAGAGGACTAGGGTACGAGCAGTACTTC
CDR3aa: CASSVRGLGYEQYF

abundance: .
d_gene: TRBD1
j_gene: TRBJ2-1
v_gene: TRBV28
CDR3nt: TGTGCCAGCAACCCCGCGGGACAGGGACACAATGAGCAGTTCTTC
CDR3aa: CASNPAGQGHNEQFF

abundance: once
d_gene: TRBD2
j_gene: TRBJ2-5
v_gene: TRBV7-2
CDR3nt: TGTGCCAGCAGCAATCAAGGGCGGGAGGGATTGAAAGAGACCCAGTACTTC
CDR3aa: CASSNQGREGLKETQYF

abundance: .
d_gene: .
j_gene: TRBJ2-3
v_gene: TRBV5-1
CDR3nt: TGCGCCAGCAGCTTGATTGAGTGGAGCACAGATACGCAGTATTTT
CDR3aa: CASSLIEWSTDTQYF

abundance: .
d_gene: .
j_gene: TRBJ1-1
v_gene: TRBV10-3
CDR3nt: TGTGCCACCGCGGACATCCCGAACACTGAAGCTTTCTTT
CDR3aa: CATADIPNTEAFF

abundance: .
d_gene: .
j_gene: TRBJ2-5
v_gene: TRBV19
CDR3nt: TGTGCCAGTAGTCGGTCGGAGACCCAGTACTTC
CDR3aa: CASSRSETQYF

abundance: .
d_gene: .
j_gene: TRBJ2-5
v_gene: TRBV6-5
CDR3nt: TGTGCCAGCAGTTACCGGGGGGCGCTTAACGGAGAGACCCAGTACTTC
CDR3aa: CASSYRGALNGETQYF

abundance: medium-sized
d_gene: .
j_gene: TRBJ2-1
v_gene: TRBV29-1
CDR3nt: TGCAGCGTTGCCCAGGATGAGCAGTTCTTC
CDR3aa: CSVAQDEQFF